Below, 32 T cell receptor beta chains from the same sample are listed, as sequenced in a study of T cells after yellow fever vaccination. TCRdb re-analysed the 5' RACE reads in MiXCR, keeping a single row per CDR3 protein. The repertoire holds some 300,000 distinct CDR3 sequences, with roughly 9% as singletons. Sequenced material: CD4+ T cells sorted from PBMCs, taken 5 days after the yellow fever booster vaccination. The source of these receptors is a man between 18 and 35 years old who received the YFV17D yellow fever vaccine.

This clonotype came up many times. The chain employs TRBV5-1 and TRBJ2-1, with a weak D call TRBD1 (5 bases). The CDR3 contains 16 residues. Germline V gives CDR1 SGHRS, CDR2 YFSETQ. V lost 4 bases to trimming and J lost 2 bases, with 16 bases between them. The CDR3 sequence is CASSLPSPGTYNEQFF. In nucleotides, the CDR3 is TGCGCCAGCAGCCTTCCATCCCCAGGGACCTACAATGAGCAGTTCTTC.

This clonotype was seen repeatedly, ten times or more. This rearrangement joins TRBV19 to TRBJ2-1, with D possibly called TRBD1 or TRBD2 (6 bases each). The CDR3 consists of 15 residues. V dropped 3 bases and J dropped 5 bases, with 14 bases sitting between them. CDR1 is LNHDA and CDR2 is SQIVND in the germline V gene (reference sequence). CDR3 region: CASSIRGGFNNEQFF. The CDR3 nucleotides read TGTGCCAGTAGTATCAGGGGAGGTTTCAACAATGAGCAGTTCTTC.

A few counts support this clonotype. The chain uses TRBV6-2 or TRBV6-3 and TRBJ2-1, with 7 bases fitting TRBD2. Per the germline V gene, CDR1 is MNHEY and CDR2 is SVGEGT. The CDR3 has 13 amino acids. J gave up 3 bases and V 7 bases, and 3 bases lay outside the gene matches. The CDR3 loop is CASNGGGYNEQFF. CDR3 nucleotides: TGTGCCAGCAATGGGGGGGGCTACAATGAGCAGTTCTTC.

This clonotype has only a few counts. This rearrangement joins TRBV6-5 to TRBJ2-1; 13 bases are shared with TRBD2. The germline V gene encodes CDR1 MNHEY and CDR2 SVGAGI. CDR3 length: 15 residues. J was trimmed by 9 bases and V by 4 bases; bases with no gene match: 6. CDR3 nucleotide sequence: TGTGCCAGCAGTTCTAGGACTAGCGGGGGAGGTGAGCAGTTCTTC. Its translation is CASSSRTSGGGEQFF.

This clonotype has only a few counts. J is TRBJ2-7 and V is TRBV6-2 or TRBV6-3; TRBD1 or TRBD2 may be the D gene (5 bases each). Deletions cut 1 base from V and 4 bases from J, with 11 bases between. Per the germline V gene, CDR1 is MNHEY and CDR2 is SVGEGT. This CDR3 has 14 amino acids. This CDR3 is CASSYWDARYEQYF. CDR3 DNA: TGTGCCAGCAGTTACTGGGACGCAAGGTACGAGCAGTACTTC.

This clonotype was counted ten times or more. The chain is built from TRBV7-9 and TRBJ2-3, with 8 bases matching TRBD1. This CDR3 is 14 amino acids long. The V gene end was trimmed by 4 bases and the J gene end by 3 bases; junction bases not matched to a gene: 3. CDR1 and CDR2 from the germline V gene are SEHNR and FQNEAQ (reference sequence). CDR3 loop: CASSSTGVTDTQYF. The CDR3 DNA sequence: TGTGCCAGCAGCTCGACAGGGGTTACAGATACGCAGTATTTT.

This clonotype was seen only a few times. The chain recombines TRBV1 with TRBJ2-4; TRBD2 is taken as the D call from the table, unchecked against the DNA. TRBV1 is labeled a pseudogene. The CDR3 has 14 residues. The DNA of the CDR3 is TGCACCAGCAGCCAAGAGAGGGAGGGCGCCATTCAGTACTTC. Amino acids: CTSSQEREGAIQYF.

This clonotype showed up many times. J is TRBJ2-1 and V is TRBV28; D is ambiguous. The germline V and J ends were trimmed by 6 bases and 8 bases, with 11 bases remaining between them. This CDR3 is 12 amino acids long. Germline assignment: CDR1 MDHEN and CDR2 SYDVKM. CDR3 region: CASSLNRDEQFF. CDR3 in DNA: TGTGCCAGCAGCTTAAATCGGGATGAGCAGTTCTTC.

This clonotype was seen only a few times. This rearrangement joins TRBV20-1 to TRBJ1-6; D uncertain. The CDR3 sequence is 13 residues long. Germline CDR1 and CDR2: DFQATT and SNEGSKA (reference sequence). Trimming shortened V by 5 bases and J by 7 bases, and 12 bases separated the two germline ends. Here the CDR3 DNA reads TGCAGTGCTCGCCAGTCGGGGAATTCACCCCTCCACTTT. This sequence encodes CSARQSGNSPLHF.

In its sample, this clonotype was seen many times. V is TRBV12-3 or TRBV12-4 and J is TRBJ1-2; TRBD1 might be the D (6 bases). The CDR3 length is 14 residues. V lost 5 bases and J lost 2, with 12 bases in between. In DNA, the CDR3 is TGTGCCAGCAGTCCCGGACAGTTCAACTATGGCTACACCTTC. Translating gives CASSPGQFNYGYTF.

This clonotype was found many times. The gene calls are TRBV28 and TRBJ2-3; TRBD2 matches at 8 bases. From germline, CDR1 is MDHEN and CDR2 SYDVKM. Trimming at V came to 4 bases and at J to 3 bases, leaving 9 bases not matched to a gene. The CDR3 is 16 residues long. The CDR3, as DNA: TGTGCCAGCAGTTCCGGAAGGCGGGGGGTTACAGATACGCAGTATTTT. Translated: CASSSGRRGVTDTQYF.

The table lists this clonotype with many counts. This chain connects TRBV5-5 to TRBJ2-4; D tentatively fits TRBD1 or TRBD2 (5 bases each). Per the germline V gene, CDR1 is SGHKS and CDR2 is YYEKEE (reference sequence). V lost 7 bases and J 0 bases, leaving 20 bases between the germline ends. The CDR3 contains 17 residues. This CDR3 reads CASFPLPGALAKNIQYF. The CDR3 coding sequence is TGTGCCAGCTTCCCCCTCCCCGGGGCGCTAGCCAAAAACATTCAGTACTTC.

This clonotype was counted a few times. V and J are TRBV27 and TRBJ1-1; a weak D match, TRBD1 (6 bases). Trimming left V 5 bases short and J 0 bases short, with 13 bases between. The CDR3 runs 15 residues. The germline CDR1 and CDR2 sequences are MNHEY and SMNVEV (reference sequence). The CDR3 spells CASSPRGLMNTEAFF. The CDR3 nucleotides read TGTGCCAGCAGTCCCAGGGGCCTCATGAACACTGAAGCTTTCTTT.

The J gene is TRBJ2-7, the V gene TRBV7-6; a possible D gene is TRBD1 (5 bases). The V end was cut by 5 bases, the J end by 5 bases, with 16 bases between. The CDR3 runs to 14 residues. The germline CDR1 and CDR2 sequences are SGHVS and FNYEAQ. CDR3 protein: CASSPIDSNNEQYF. The CDR3, as DNA: TGTGCCAGCAGCCCGATCGACAGCAACAACGAGCAGTACTTC. Supplemented by reference TRBV7-6 and TRBJ2-7, the full variable domain reads GAGVSQSPRYKVTKRGQDVALRCDPISGHVSLYWYRQALGQGPEFLTYFNYEAQQDKSGLPNDRFSAERPEGSISTLTIQRTEQRDSAMYRCASSPIDSNNEQYFGPGTRLTVT.

The chain recombines TRBV11-2 with TRBJ1-1; D is uncertain. V lost 4 bases, J lost 9 bases, and 18 bases lay in between. Germline CDR1 reads SGHAT; CDR2 reads FQNNGV. There are 14 residues in the CDR3. The CDR3 is CASSSAAYNQKAFF. CDR3 nucleotide sequence: TGTGCCAGCAGCTCGGCGGCCTATAACCAGAAAGCTTTCTTT.

This clonotype was detected many times. The chain has TRBV29-1 and TRBJ2-7, with TRBD1 as a possible D gene (7 bases). Per germline, CDR1 SQVTM and CDR2 ANQGSEA. This CDR3 contains 13 residues. V lost 6 bases and J 1 base, leaving 13 bases between the germline ends. The CDR3: CSVAPGGSYEQYF. The CDR3 nucleotides read TGCAGCGTAGCTCCAGGGGGGTCCTACGAGCAGTACTTC.

This clonotype was seen a few times. The chain is built from TRBV5-1 and TRBJ2-3; 9 nucleotides align to TRBD2. Unmatched junction bases numbered 6, after V lost 7 bases and J lost 0 bases. Germline CDR1 reads SGHRS; CDR2 reads YFSETQ. The CDR3 length is 15 residues. CDR3 region: CASVLAGESTDTQYF. In DNA form, the CDR3 reads TGCGCCAGCGTATTAGCGGGGGAAAGCACAGATACGCAGTATTTT.

The rearrangement uses TRBV11-2 and TRBJ2-3; 10 bases match TRBD2. There are 15 residues in the CDR3. Germline lookup yields CDR1 SGHAT and CDR2 FQNNGV. V lost 5 bases and J lost 2; bases outside the gene matches: 4. The CDR3 loop reads CASSGLAESTDTQYF. The CDR3 region has the DNA TGTGCCAGCAGCGGACTAGCGGAGTCCACAGATACGCAGTATTTT. Variable domain in full (rest from reference TRBV11-2 and TRBJ2-3): EAGVAQSPRYKIIEKRQSVAFWCNPISGHATLYWYQQILGQGPKLLIQFQNNGVVDDSQLPKDRFSAERLKGVDSTLKIQPAKLEDSAVYLCASSGLAESTDTQYFGPGTRLTVL.

The chain uses TRBV5-1 and TRBJ1-5; D gene unclear. Germline V gene sequence: CDR1 SGHRS, CDR2 YFSETQ. The CDR3 sequence is 13 residues long. V dropped 0 bases and J dropped 7 bases, with 8 bases sitting between them. CDR3: CASSLDIDQPQHF. As DNA, the CDR3 is TGCGCCAGCAGCTTGGACATTGACCAGCCCCAGCATTTT.

Only a few counts were recorded for this clonotype. This chain links TRBV5-1 with TRBJ2-1; D is possibly TRBD1 or TRBD2 (6 bases each). V was pared by 6 bases and J by 1 base, with 11 bases between. CDR1 SGHRS and CDR2 YFSETQ come from the germline V gene. The CDR3 sequence is 14 residues long. This CDR3 is CASMGGLSYNEQFF. The CDR3 coding sequence is TGCGCCAGCATGGGGGGCTTATCCTACAATGAGCAGTTCTTC.

This clonotype was observed a few times. The chain has TRBV3-1 and TRBJ2-3, with D hard to call. V lost 2 bases, J lost 4 bases, and 10 bases lay in between. Germline values: CDR1 LGHDT, CDR2 YNNKEL (reference sequence). This CDR3 region has 14 residues. The CDR3 region has the DNA TGTGCCAGCAGCCAACCGCGGCTGGCAGATACGCAGTATTTT. It is translated as CASSQPRLADTQYF.

The chain carries TRBV5-1 and TRBJ2-1; TRBD2 is a possible D gene (7 bases). The V end was cut by 3 bases, the J end by 6 bases, with 16 bases between. This CDR3 is 15 amino acids long. The germline V gene has CDR1 SGHRS and CDR2 YFSETQ. CDR3 DNA sequence: TGCGCCAGCAGCTGGAGTGGGGGGGCTGTCAATGAGCAGTTCTTC. It codes for CASSWSGGAVNEQFF. Full variable domain (missing parts from reference TRBV5-1 and TRBJ2-1): KAGVTQTPRYLIKTRGQQVTLSCSPISGHRSVSWYQQTPGQGLQFLFEYFSETQRNKGNFPGRFSGRQFSNSRSEMNVSTLELGDSALYLCASSWSGGAVNEQFFGPGTRLTVL.

The gene calls are TRBV12-3 or TRBV12-4 and TRBJ2-1; D may be TRBD1 (5 bases). The ends were cut back, 4 bases at V and 10 bases at J, with 17 bases in the middle. CDR3 length: 14 residues. Here the CDR3 reads CASSSRNRFREQFF. The CDR3 bases are TGTGCCAGCAGTTCGAGAAACAGGTTTAGGGAGCAGTTCTTC.

This clonotype has at least ten counts. This chain links TRBV6-5 with TRBJ1-6; 10 nucleotides line up with TRBD1. V gave up 0 bases and J gave up 4 bases; unmatched junction bases: 3. This CDR3 spans 17 amino acids. From germline, CDR1 is MNHEY and CDR2 SVGAGI. Written as DNA, the CDR3 is TGTGCCAGCAGTTACTCCCAGGACAGGGGGTATAATTCACCCCTCCACTTT. Its protein is CASSYSQDRGYNSPLHF.

At least ten counts were recorded for this clonotype. The chain uses TRBV12-5 and TRBJ2-5; D is unclear. Germline V gene data show CDR1 as LGHNT and CDR2 as FRNRAP. The CDR3 consists of 12 residues. V lost 4 bases, J lost 1 base, and 4 bases lay in between. The CDR3 spells CASGWLQETQYF. CDR3 DNA sequence: TGTGCTAGTGGTTGGCTCCAAGAGACCCAGTACTTC.

V gene TRBV7-9 combines with J gene TRBJ2-1, with D tentatively TRBD1 or TRBD2 (5 bases each). The CDR3 is made up of 14 amino acids. The germline CDR1 and CDR2 sequences are SEHNR and FQNEAQ (reference sequence). CDR3 sequence: CAYSEADLGHEQFF. In DNA, the CDR3 is TGTGCTTACTCTGAAGCGGACTTGGGACATGAGCAGTTCTTC.

The rearrangement joins TRBV7-9 to TRBJ2-1, with TRBD1 matching 10 bases. CDR3 length equals 14 residues. Per germline, CDR1 SEHNR and CDR2 FQNEAQ (reference sequence). Losses at the gene ends were 4 bases for V and 8 bases for J; bases not matched to a gene: 5. DNA for the CDR3: TGTGCCAGCAGCTCGGACAGGGGGAAGGATGAGCAGTTCTTC. Its translation: CASSSDRGKDEQFF.

This clonotype was counted a few times. The gene calls are TRBV10-2 and TRBJ1-2; D ambiguous. CDR1 WSHSY and CDR2 SAAADI come from the germline V gene. The V gene lost 7 bases and the J gene lost 8 bases, with 14 bases spanning the gap. This CDR3 spans 12 amino acids. The CDR3 region has the DNA TGCGCCAGCACCGGATCAAGTCGGGGCTACACCTTC. Its translation: CASTGSSRGYTF.

This clonotype came up many times. In nucleotides, the CDR3 is TGTGCCAGCAGTCCTAGGGTAGCCGGGGAGCTGTTTTTT. Protein sequence: CASSPRVAGELFF. This chain uses TRBV2 with TRBJ2-2; D is unclear. Per the germline V gene, CDR1 is SNHLY and CDR2 is FYNNEI. Trimming stripped 5 bases from V and 6 bases from J, with 10 bases between. The CDR3 has 13 amino acids.

Only a few counts were recorded for this clonotype. The rearrangement joins TRBV11-2 to TRBJ2-5, with 7 bases fitting TRBD1. CDR1 is SGHAT, CDR2 FQNNGV, per germline. Trimming took 3 bases from V and 5 from J; bases not matched to a gene: 3. The CDR3 extends over 13 amino acids. This chain's CDR3 is CASSFRGRETQYF. CDR3 nucleotide sequence: TGTGCCAGCAGCTTTAGGGGGCGGGAGACCCAGTACTTC.

This clonotype was seen a few times. The CDR3 coding sequence is TGCGCCAGCAGCTTTAGCGGGGTAACTCACAATGAGCAGTTCTTC. Translated: CASSFSGVTHNEQFF. The chain couples TRBV5-1 to TRBJ2-1; TRBD2 matches at 8 bases. The CDR3 totals 15 residues. The junction had 6 bases not matched to a gene; V was cut back by 2 bases and J by 5 bases. Germline V gene sequence: CDR1 SGHRS, CDR2 YFSETQ.

The chain couples TRBV10-3 to TRBJ2-1; D not certain. Trimming left V 0 bases short and J 5 bases short, with 5 bases between. Germline CDR1 and CDR2: ENHRY and SYGVKD. The CDR3 contains 13 residues. Here the CDR3 reads CAISESNNNEQFF. CDR3 nucleotides: TGTGCCATCAGTGAGTCGAACAACAATGAGCAGTTCTTC.